Here is one T cell receptor beta chain with its context. What it binds is not known. The data stem from a study of T cell responses to AZD1222 COVID-19 vaccine. Study conclusions and caveats: White British ancestry dominated among donors, who included more females, and clonal diversity was possibly underestimated.

Generated by immunoSEQ multiplex PCR, the TCRdb table keeps only in-frame clones and is missing some. The repertoire holds about 170,000 clones, roughly 87% seen once, with around 1% in the top ten. Second-dose recipients at about 4 or about 12 weeks were treated as one pooled group. The receptor was isolated from an adult who received the AZD1222 COVID-19 vaccine. Here the sequenced sample was peripheral blood, taken 28 days after the second AZD1222 dose.

In nucleotides, the CDR3 is TGTGCCAGCAGTTACTCGGGACAGGGGATGGGCTACACCTTC. Its protein product is CASSYSGQGMGYTF. The gene calls are TRBV6-5 and TRBJ1-2; TRBD1 matches 10 bases. This CDR3 has 14 amino acids. The J segment lost 8 bases and the V segment lost 0 bases, leaving 3 bases of the junction unmatched. Germline loops: CDR1 MNHEY, CDR2 SVGAGI.